What follows describes a single T cell receptor (beta chain). The CDR3 runs 18 residues. The trim removed 0 bases at V and 5 bases at J, leaving 14 bases unmatched. CDR1 is ENHRY and CDR2 is SYGVKD in the germline V gene. The source of the sample is a study of molecular identifiers for immune sequencing clone quantification. Each CDR3 protein gets one entry after TCRdb re-called the PCR reads with MiXCR. The sample lists about 640,000 distinct CDR3 sequences, about 20% seen once, with roughly 0.83% in the top ten. Libraries for naive CD8 T cells, which were made from about 20,000 to 1,000,000 sorted cells, drew on 10%, 30% or 50% of the RNA.

The sequenced sample consisted of naive CD8+ T cells from blood, with Jurkat cell RNA spiked in. Subset in this sample: FACS-sorted CD8+CD4-CCR7+CD45RA+ naive T cells. The clonotype comes from a human donor in good health. Some libraries in this study had Jurkat cell RNA spiked in. This chain links TRBV10-3 with TRBJ2-5, with 8 bases that match TRBD1. The CDR3 sequence: CAISESATMQTGVETQYF. The CDR3 DNA follows: TGTGCCATCAGTGAGTCGGCCACCATGCAGACAGGGGTCGAGACCCAGTACTTC.